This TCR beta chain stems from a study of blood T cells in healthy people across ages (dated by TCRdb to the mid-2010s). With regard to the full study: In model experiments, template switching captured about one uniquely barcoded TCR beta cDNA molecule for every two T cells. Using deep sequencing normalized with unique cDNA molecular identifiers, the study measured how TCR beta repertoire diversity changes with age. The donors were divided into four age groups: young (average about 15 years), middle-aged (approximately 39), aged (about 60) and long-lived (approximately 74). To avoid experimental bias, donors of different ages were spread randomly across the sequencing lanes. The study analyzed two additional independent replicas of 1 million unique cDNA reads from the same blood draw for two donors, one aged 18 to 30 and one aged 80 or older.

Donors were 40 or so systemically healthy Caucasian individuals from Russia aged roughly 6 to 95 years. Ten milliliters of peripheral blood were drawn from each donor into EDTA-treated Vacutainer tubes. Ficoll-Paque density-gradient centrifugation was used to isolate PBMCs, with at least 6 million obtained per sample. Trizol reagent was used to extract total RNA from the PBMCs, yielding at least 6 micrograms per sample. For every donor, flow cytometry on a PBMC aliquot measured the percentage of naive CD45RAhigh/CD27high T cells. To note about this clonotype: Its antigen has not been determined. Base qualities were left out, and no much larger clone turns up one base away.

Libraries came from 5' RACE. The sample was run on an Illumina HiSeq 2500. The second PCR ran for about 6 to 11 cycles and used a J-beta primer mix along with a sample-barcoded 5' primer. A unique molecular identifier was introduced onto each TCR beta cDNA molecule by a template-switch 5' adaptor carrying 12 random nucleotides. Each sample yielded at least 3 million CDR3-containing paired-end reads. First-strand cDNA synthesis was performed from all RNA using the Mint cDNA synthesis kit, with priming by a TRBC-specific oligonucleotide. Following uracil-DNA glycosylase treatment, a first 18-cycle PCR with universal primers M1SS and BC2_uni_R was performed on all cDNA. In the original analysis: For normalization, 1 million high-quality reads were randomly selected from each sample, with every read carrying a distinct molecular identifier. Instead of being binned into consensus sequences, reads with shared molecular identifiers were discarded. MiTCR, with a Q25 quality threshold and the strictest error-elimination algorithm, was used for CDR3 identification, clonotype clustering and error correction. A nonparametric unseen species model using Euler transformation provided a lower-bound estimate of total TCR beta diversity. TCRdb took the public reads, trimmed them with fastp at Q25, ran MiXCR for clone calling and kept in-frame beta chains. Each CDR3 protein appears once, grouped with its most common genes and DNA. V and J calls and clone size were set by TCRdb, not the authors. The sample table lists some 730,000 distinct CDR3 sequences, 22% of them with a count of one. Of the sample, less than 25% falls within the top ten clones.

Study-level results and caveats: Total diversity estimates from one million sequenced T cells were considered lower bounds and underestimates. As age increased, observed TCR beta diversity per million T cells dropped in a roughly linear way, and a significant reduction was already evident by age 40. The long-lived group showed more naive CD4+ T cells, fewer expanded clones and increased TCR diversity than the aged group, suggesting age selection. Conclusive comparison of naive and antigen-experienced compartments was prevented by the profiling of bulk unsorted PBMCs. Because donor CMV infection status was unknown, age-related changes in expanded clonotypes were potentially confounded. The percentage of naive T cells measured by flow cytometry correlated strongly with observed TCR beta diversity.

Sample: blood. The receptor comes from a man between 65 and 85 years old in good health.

The CDR3 corresponds to CASSLARRGGETQYF. The sequence in DNA is TGTGCCAGCAGCTTAGCGAGACGGGGAGGGGAGACCCAGTACTTC. The sequence is built from TRBV7-2 and TRBJ2-5; the junction holds 7 bases that match TRBD2. The CDR3 has 15 amino acids, counting the end cysteine and phenylalanine. Only the CDR3 region is kept as DNA, spanning 45 bases read in frame from base 1. In the germline V gene, CDR1 corresponds to SGHTA and CDR2 to FQGNSA. Germline trimming: 0 bases from V, 5 bases from J; junction bases outside gene matches: 6.